This TCR beta chain was captured by sequencing in a study of cytomegalovirus exposure and HLA in healthy donors. This PCR relied on a set of 60 Vbeta primers and 13 Jbeta primers. Assay used: immunoSEQ multiplex PCR; TCRdb lists only in-frame clones, some missing. The sample contains about 140,000 clones, more than 70% of which appear only once. Study results and limitations: Prediction of most subjects' HLA-A and HLA-B alleles by TCR beta sequences was reportedly accurate. Overall, approximately 150 TCR beta chains were annotated as cytomegalovirus-associated.

In regard to this clone: Its matching antigen is unknown.

Trimming took off 8 bases at V and 0 bases at J, with 7 bases between the two ends. CDR3 size: 13 residues. From germline, CDR1 is SNHLY and CDR2 FYNNEI. The sequence came from a young man in good health and CMV-seronegative. This rearrangement joins TRBV2 to TRBJ2-2, with D unresolved. Specimen: PBMCs. The CDR3 protein is CASDTSNTGELFF. The CDR3 region has the DNA TGTGCCAGCGACACTTCGAACACCGGGGAGCTGTTTTTT.